This T cell receptor beta chain was recovered during a study of cytomegalovirus exposure and HLA in healthy donors. On the study more broadly: When about 400 donors were genotyped, roughly 82% of them were found to fall in the Caucasian-associated ancestry cluster.

V dropped 4 bases and J dropped 4; count of bases not matched to a gene: 10. The CDR3 totals 16 residues. The germline CDR1 and CDR2 sequences are KGHSH and LQKENI. At collection, donors were nominally healthy, but unrecorded immune exposures were probable. The PCR ran on 60 Vbeta and 13 Jbeta primers. Some clones are missing from TCRdb's copy, which holds only in-frame ones; the method was immunoSEQ multiplex PCR. The sample has approximately 83,000 clones, about 84% seen once. Sequenced material: PBMCs. The chain employs TRBV18 and TRBJ1-1, with TRBD1 matching 9 bases. This TCR was sampled from a man aged 18 to 30 in good health and CMV-seronegative. This chain's CDR3 is CASSLEQGARGTEAFF. CDR3 in DNA: TGTGCCAGCTCACTCGAACAGGGGGCGAGGGGCACTGAAGCTTTCTTT.